The 11 T cell receptor beta chains reported below all come from one sample, sequenced in a study of T cells after posttransplantation cyclophosphamide. TCRdb's copy holds only in-frame clones and misses some; the assay was immunoSEQ multiplex PCR. The profile shows some 37,000 clones, 78% of them singletons. Treatment was busulfan-fludarabine conditioning, a marrow graft, and cyclophosphamide on days +3 and +4. Sequenced here: CD4+ T cells sorted from blood, sampled around 2,000 days after a stem cell transplant with posttransplant cyclophosphamide. These receptors were taken from a female patient in her thirties or forties who received an allogeneic stem cell transplant from a related donor, was CMV-positive, and had no GVHD. Some T cells may possibly be graft donor cells.

This chain uses TRBV18 with TRBJ2-6; 7 bases fit TRBD1. The CDR3 loop spans 17 amino acids. With 5 bases clipped from V and 13 bases from J, the junction kept 20 bases outside the gene matches. The germline CDR1 and CDR2 sequences are KGHSH and LQKENI. CDR3 nucleotide sequence: TGTGCCAGCTCAGTATACAGGGGTGATCTCCGTGTAGGAGTCCTGACTTTC. This codes for CASSVYRGDLRVGVLTF.

A word on this clone: The junction does not match germline at one end; this may be a read error. CDR3 nucleotide sequence: TGTGCCAGCAGTTTATCGGCAGGGGGCTCCCACGAGCAGTACTTC. Its protein product is CASSLSAGGSHEQYF. V and J are TRBV27 and TRBJ2-7; 8 nucleotides align to TRBD1. CDR1 is MNHEY, CDR2 SMNVEV, per germline (reference sequence). This CDR3 is built from 15 residues.

V is TRBV15 and J is TRBJ2-7; 7 bases are a match to TRBD2. The CDR3 extends over 14 amino acids. CDR1 is LNHNV and CDR2 is YYDKDF in the germline V gene (reference sequence). V lost 5 bases, J lost 2 bases, and 6 bases stayed unmatched. The CDR3 DNA is TGTGCCACCAGCGCCGTCCGGGAGGCCTACGAGCAGTACTTC. This encodes CATSAVREAYEQYF. The full variable domain, completed using reference TRBV15 and TRBJ2-7, is DAMVIQNPRYQVTQFGKPVTLSCSQTLNHNVMYWYQQKSSQAPKLLFHYYDKDFNNEADTPDNFQSRRPNTSFCFLDIRSPGLGDTAMYLCATSAVREAYEQYFGPGTRLTVT.

The table lists this clone with a few counts. The chain employs TRBV23-1 and TRBJ1-1; D unresolved. TRBV23-1 is an ORF; its function is uncertain. The V end lost 3 bases, the J end lost 6 bases, and 8 bases lay between the germline ends. This CDR3 spans 12 amino acids. The CDR3 region is CASSHTTSEAFF. DNA of the CDR3: TGCGCCAGCAGTCACACTACTTCTGAAGCTTTCTTT.

This clone was detected only a few times. The chain recombines TRBV4-1 with TRBJ1-2; 10 nucleotides match TRBD1. The CDR3 loop spans 15 amino acids. With V trimmed by 0 bases and J by 3 bases, 1 base remained unmatched. Germline V gene sequence: CDR1 MGHRA, CDR2 YSYEKL. The CDR3 loop is CASSQEGQGHYGYTF. DNA of the CDR3: TGCGCCAGCAGCCAAGAGGGACAGGGGCACTATGGCTACACCTTC.

The chain uses TRBV5-4 and TRBJ2-5, with D tentatively TRBD2 (7 bases). This CDR3 has 15 residues. Trimming shortened V by 4 bases and J by 5 bases, and 18 bases separated the two germline ends. CDR1 and CDR2 from the germline V gene are SGHNT and YYREEE (reference sequence). This CDR3 reads CASSAPGGLLETQYF. In DNA, the CDR3 is TGTGCCAGCAGCGCTCCGGGGGGCCTTCTTGAGACCCAGTACTTC.

V gene TRBV6-1 combines with J gene TRBJ2-3, with no clear D. Germline values: CDR1 MNHNS, CDR2 SASEGT. The CDR3 runs 12 residues. The germline V and J ends were trimmed by 7 bases and 2 bases, with 7 bases remaining between them. This CDR3 reads CASNAVTDTQYF. DNA for the CDR3: TGTGCCAGCAACGCGGTCACAGATACGCAGTATTTT.

This clone was detected a few times. The chain links TRBV6-6 to TRBJ2-2; a possible D gene is TRBD2 (6 bases). Germline V gives CDR1 MNHNY, CDR2 SVGAGI (reference sequence). V lost 0 bases and J lost 4, with 12 bases in between. The CDR3 spans 16 residues. Written as DNA, the CDR3 is TGTGCCAGCAGTTACTCGAGGCAGGGAGGCACCGGGGAGCTGTTTTTT. This gives the protein CASSYSRQGGTGELFF.

J is TRBJ2-3 and V is TRBV9, with 11 bases aligning to TRBD2. The CDR3 is made up of 17 amino acids. The germline V gene has CDR1 SGDLS and CDR2 YYNGEE. With V trimmed by 2 bases and J by 0 bases, 5 bases remained unmatched. The CDR3 nucleotides are TGTGCCAGCAGCGTGACTAGCGGGGCGACTAGCACAGATACGCAGTATTTT. This codes for CASSVTSGATSTDTQYF. Filled out from reference TRBV9 and TRBJ2-3, the complete variable domain reads DSGVTQTPKHLITATGQRVTLRCSPRSGDLSVYWYQQSLDQGLQFLIQYYNGEERAKGNILERFSAQQFPDLHSELNLSSLELGDSALYFCASSVTSGATSTDTQYFGPGTRLTVL.

The chain links TRBV4-1 to TRBJ2-1; D possibly corresponds to TRBD2 (6 bases). Germline CDR1 and CDR2: MGHRA and YSYEKL. Trimming pared 5 bases from V and 2 bases from J, leaving 16 bases between. The CDR3 runs to 16 residues. The CDR3 spells CASSIRGPGAYNEQFF. The CDR3 DNA reads as TGCGCCAGCAGCATCCGAGGCCCGGGGGCCTACAATGAGCAGTTCTTC.

V usage is TRBV28 and J usage is TRBJ1-4; 9 bases line up with TRBD1. The CDR3 has 16 amino acids. Trimming removed 6 bases from V and 11 bases from J; junction bases left unmatched: 16. CDR1 and CDR2 from the germline V gene are MDHEN and SYDVKM. The CDR3 protein is CASRTSGTGYDGKLFF. The CDR3 DNA is TGTGCCAGCAGGACCTCCGGGACAGGGTACGACGGGAAACTGTTTTTT.